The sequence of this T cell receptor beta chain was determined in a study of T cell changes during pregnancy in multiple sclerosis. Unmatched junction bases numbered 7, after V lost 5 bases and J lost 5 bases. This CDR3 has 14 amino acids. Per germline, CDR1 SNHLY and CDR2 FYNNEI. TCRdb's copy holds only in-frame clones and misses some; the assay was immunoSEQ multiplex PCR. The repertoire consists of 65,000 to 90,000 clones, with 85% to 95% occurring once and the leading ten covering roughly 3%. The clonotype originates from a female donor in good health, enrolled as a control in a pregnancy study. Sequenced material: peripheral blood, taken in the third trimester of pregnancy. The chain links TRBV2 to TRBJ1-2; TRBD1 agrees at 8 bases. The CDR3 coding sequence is TGTGCCAGCAGTTCCGGGACAGGTGCTTATGGCTACACCTTC. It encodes CASSSGTGAYGYTF.